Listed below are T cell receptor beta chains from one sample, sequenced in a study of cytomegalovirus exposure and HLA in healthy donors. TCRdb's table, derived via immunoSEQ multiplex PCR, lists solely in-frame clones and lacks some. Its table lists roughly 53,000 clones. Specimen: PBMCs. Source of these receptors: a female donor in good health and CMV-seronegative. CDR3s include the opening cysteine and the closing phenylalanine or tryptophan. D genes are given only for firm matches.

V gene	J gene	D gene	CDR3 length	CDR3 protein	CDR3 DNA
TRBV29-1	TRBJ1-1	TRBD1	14	CSGRDRALNTEDFF	TGCAGCGGCCGGGACAGGGCTTTGAACACTGAAGATTTCTTT
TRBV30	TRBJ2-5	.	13	CAAERVGRETQYF	TGTGCCGCTGAACGAGTGGGGCGGGAGACCCAGTACTTC
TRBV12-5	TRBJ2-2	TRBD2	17	CASETGLAGGNTGELFF	TGTGCTAGTGAGACGGGACTAGCGGGGGGCAACACCGGGGAGCTGTTTTTT
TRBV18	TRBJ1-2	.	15	CASSPEQGPYYGYTF	TGTGCCAGCTCACCAGAACAGGGACCCTACTATGGCTACACCTTC
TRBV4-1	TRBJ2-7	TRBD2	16	CASSQPTSGRRGEQYF	TGCGCCAGCAGCCAACCGACTAGCGGGAGACGTGGCGAGCAGTACTTC
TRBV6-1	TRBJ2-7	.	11	CASSGPYEQYF	TGTGCCAGCAGTGGTCCATACGAGCAGTACTTC
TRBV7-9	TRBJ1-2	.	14	CASSLIGSHGGYTF	TGTGCCAGCAGCTTAATTGGGTCACACGGGGGCTACACCTTC
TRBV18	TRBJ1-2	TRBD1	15	CASSPRDRGYYGYTF	TGTGCCAGCTCACCCCGGGACAGGGGATACTATGGCTACACCTTC
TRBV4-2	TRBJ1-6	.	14	CASSQDRYNSPLHF	TGTGCCAGCAGCCAAGACAGGTATAATTCACCCCTCCACTTT
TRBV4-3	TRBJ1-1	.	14	CASSQEGSGFEAFF	TGCGCCAGCAGCCAAGAGGGGAGTGGATTTGAAGCTTTCTTT
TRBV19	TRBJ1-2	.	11	CASSRGYGYTF	TGTGCCAGTAGTAGAGGCTATGGCTACACCTTC
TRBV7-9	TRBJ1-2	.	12	CASSVGGYGYTF	TGTGCCAGCAGCGTAGGAGGGTATGGCTACACCTTC
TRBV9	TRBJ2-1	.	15	CASSVAVGGRDEQFF	TGTGCCAGCAGCGTAGCCGTGGGGGGAAGGGATGAGCAGTTCTTC
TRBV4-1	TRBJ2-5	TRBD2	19	CASSQDGGSSGSTGETQYF	TGCGCCAGCAGCCAGGATGGGGGCTCTAGCGGGAGTACGGGAGAGACCCAGTACTTC
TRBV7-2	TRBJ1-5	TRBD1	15	CASSLTGISNQPQHF	TGTGCCAGCAGCTTGACAGGGATTAGCAATCAGCCCCAGCATTTT
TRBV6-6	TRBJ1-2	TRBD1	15	CASHLMGQGNYGYTF	TGTGCCAGCCACTTGATGGGACAGGGAAACTATGGCTACACCTTC
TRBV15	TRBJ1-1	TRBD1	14	CATSRATGKTEAFF	TGTGCCACCAGCAGAGCGACAGGGAAGACTGAAGCTTTCTTT
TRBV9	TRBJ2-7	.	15	CASSVEAGPSYEQYF	TGTGCCAGCAGCGTTGAAGCGGGTCCCTCCTACGAGCAGTACTTC
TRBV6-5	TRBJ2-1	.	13	CAARGSSYNEQFF	TGTGCCGCCCGGGGGAGCTCCTACAATGAGCAGTTCTTC
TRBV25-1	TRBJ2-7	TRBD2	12	CASKTSSDEQYF	TGTGCCAGCAAGACTAGCTCTGACGAGCAGTACTTC
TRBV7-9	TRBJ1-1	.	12	CASSLGQRAAFF	TGTGCCAGCAGCTTAGGACAGCGGGCGGCTTTCTTT
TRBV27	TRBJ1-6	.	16	CASSAMNRRDNSPLHF	TGTGCCAGCAGTGCTATGAATCGGAGAGATAATTCACCCCTCCACTTT
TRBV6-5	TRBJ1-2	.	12	CACQDSNYGYTF	TGTGCCTGTCAGGACAGCAACTATGGCTACACCTTC
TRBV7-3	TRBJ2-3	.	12	CASSSELGPQYF	TGTGCCAGCAGCTCGGAGCTAGGTCCGCAGTATTTT
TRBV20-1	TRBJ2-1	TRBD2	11	CSAGGLAETFF	TGCAGTGCTGGGGGACTAGCGGAAACGTTCTTC
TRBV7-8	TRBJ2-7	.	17	CASSLVLVPSADHEQYF	TGTGCCAGCAGCTTAGTGCTAGTTCCGTCAGCCGACCACGAGCAGTACTTC
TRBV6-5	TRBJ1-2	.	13	CASRTGVGYGYTF	TGTGCCAGCAGAACGGGGGTTGGCTATGGCTACACCTTC
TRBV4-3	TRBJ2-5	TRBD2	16	CASSPLLAGNQETQYF	TGCGCCAGCAGCCCCCTCCTAGCGGGGAACCAAGAGACCCAGTACTTC
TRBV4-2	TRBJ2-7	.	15	CASREEGGNSNEQYF	TGTGCCAGCAGAGAAGAGGGGGGGAACTCGAACGAGCAGTACTTC
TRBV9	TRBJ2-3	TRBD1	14	CASSTGSNTDTQYF	TGTGCCAGTTCGACAGGGTCGAACACAGATACGCAGTATTTT
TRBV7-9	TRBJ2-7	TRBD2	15	CASSDSGRGSYEQYF	TGTGCCAGCAGCGATAGCGGGAGGGGGTCTTACGAGCAGTACTTC
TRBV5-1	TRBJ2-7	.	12	CASRETSDEQYF	TGCGCCAGCAGGGAAACTAGTGACGAGCAGTACTTC
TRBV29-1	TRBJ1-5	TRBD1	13	CSATGTGGQPQHF	TGCAGCGCGACCGGGACAGGGGGTCAGCCCCAGCATTTT
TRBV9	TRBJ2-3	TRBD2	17	CASSVDPLAGALDTQYF	TGTGCCAGCAGCGTAGACCCCTTAGCGGGGGCGCTTGATACGCAGTATTTT
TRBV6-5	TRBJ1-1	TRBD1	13	CASAGTVNTEAFF	TGTGCCAGCGCAGGGACAGTGAACACTGAAGCTTTCTTT
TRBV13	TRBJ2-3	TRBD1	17	CASSFEEGQGGTDTQYF	TGTGCCAGCAGCTTTGAAGAGGGACAGGGTGGGACAGATACGCAGTATTTT
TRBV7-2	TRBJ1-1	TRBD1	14	CASSFGQGGTEAFF	TGTGCCAGCAGCTTCGGACAGGGAGGCACTGAAGCTTTCTTT
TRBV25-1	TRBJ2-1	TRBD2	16	CASRKWTRGVNNEQFF	TGTGCCAGCAGGAAATGGACTAGAGGAGTAAACAATGAGCAGTTCTTC
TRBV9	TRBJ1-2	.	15	CASSVYDEANYGYTF	TGTGCCAGCAGCGTATATGATGAGGCTAACTATGGCTACACCTTC
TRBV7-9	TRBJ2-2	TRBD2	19	CASRGGTSGSPSNTGELFF	TGTGCCAGCAGAGGCGGGACTAGCGGGTCGCCATCGAACACCGGGGAGCTGTTTTTT
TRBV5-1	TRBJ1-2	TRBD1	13	CASSLEGTGGYTF	TGCGCCAGCAGCTTGGAGGGGACAGGGGGCTACACCTTC
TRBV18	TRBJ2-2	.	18	CASSRYSVPEGDTGELFF	TGTGCCAGCTCACGATATAGCGTCCCCGAGGGGGACACCGGGGAGCTGTTTTTT
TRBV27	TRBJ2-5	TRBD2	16	CASSFRLAGPQETQYF	TGTGCCAGCAGTTTCCGACTAGCGGGGCCCCAAGAGACCCAGTACTTC
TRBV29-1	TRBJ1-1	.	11	CSVERGRMAFF	TGCAGCGTTGAAAGGGGTCGGATGGCTTTCTTT
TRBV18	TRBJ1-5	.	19	CASSPPVGGEHPLNQPQHF	TGTGCCAGCTCACCACCCGTCGGGGGGGAGCACCCCCTGAATCAGCCCCAGCATTTT
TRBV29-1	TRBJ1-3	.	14	CSVWARASGNTIYF	TGCAGCGTTTGGGCCCGAGCTTCTGGAAACACCATATATTTT
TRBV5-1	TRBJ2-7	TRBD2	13	CASSGGLAYEQYF	TGCGCCAGCAGCGGCGGACTAGCCTACGAGCAGTACTTC
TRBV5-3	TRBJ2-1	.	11	CARSFVAEQFF	TGTGCCAGAAGCTTTGTAGCTGAGCAGTTCTTC
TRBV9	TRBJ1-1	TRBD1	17	CASSVDKGAGRIGEAFF	TGTGCCAGCAGCGTAGATAAGGGGGCGGGCAGGATTGGTGAAGCTTTCTTT
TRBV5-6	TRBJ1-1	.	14	CASSLAPTGAEAFF	TGTGCCAGCAGCTTGGCTCCCACGGGGGCTGAAGCTTTCTTT
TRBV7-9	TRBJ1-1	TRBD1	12	CASSWGPRGAFF	TGTGCCAGCAGCTGGGGACCCAGGGGGGCTTTCTTT
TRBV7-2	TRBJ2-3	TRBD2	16	CASSLPAGGVTDTQYF	TGTGCCAGCAGCTTACCAGCGGGGGGCGTCACAGATACGCAGTATTTT
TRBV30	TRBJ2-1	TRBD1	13	CACGNVGTGGKFF	TGTGCCTGCGGAAACGTCGGGACAGGGGGGAAGTTCTTC
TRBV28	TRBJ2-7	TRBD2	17	CASSYAGIAGVVGEQYF	TGTGCCAGCAGCTACGCGGGTATAGCGGGAGTGGTCGGCGAGCAGTACTTC